Presented here are 10 T cell receptor beta chains from one specimen sequenced in a study of PD-1 blockade in classical Hodgkin lymphoma. The method was immunoSEQ multiplex PCR; TCRdb's version includes in-frame clones alone and lacks a portion of them. The sample includes about 37,000 clones, around 80% seen only once; the top ten take 9.5% to 13%. In every patient, relapse followed autologous stem cell transplantation, while exposure to brentuximab vedotin differed. The input for sequencing was peripheral blood mononuclear cells (PBMCs), taken at baseline. The receptors come from a human donor with classical Hodgkin lymphoma.

This clone was observed a few times. The rearrangement uses TRBV2 and TRBJ1-5; TRBD1 agrees at 10 bases. Germline V CDR1 and CDR2: SNHLY, FYNNEI. This CDR3 comprises 14 residues. The junction had 2 bases not matched to a gene; V was cut back by 4 bases and J by 5 bases. The CDR3 DNA reads TGTGCCAGCAGTGGGGACAGGGGCGATCAGCCCCAGCATTTT. The encoded protein is CASSGDRGDQPQHF.

The rearrangement joins TRBV7-6 to TRBJ2-7, with 9 bases aligning to TRBD2. CDR1 is SGHVS and CDR2 is FNYEAQ in the germline V gene. The CDR3 loop spans 15 amino acids. V was pared by 1 base and J by 4 bases, with 5 bases of the junction left unmatched. The CDR3 loop is CASSLGGAGGYEQYF. CDR3 coding DNA: TGTGCCAGCAGCTTAGGAGGGGCGGGAGGGTACGAGCAGTACTTC.

The rearrangement joins TRBV6-1 to TRBJ1-2; weak D call: TRBD1 (5 bases). The V gene lost 3 bases and the J gene lost 4 bases, with 9 bases spanning the gap. Germline V CDR1 and CDR2: MNHNS, SASEGT. This CDR3 has 13 amino acids. The DNA for the CDR3 is TGTGCCAGCAGTGACAGGGTCCTCTATGGCTACACCTTC. This translates into CASSDRVLYGYTF.

Here the CDR3 reads CASSMGAFYGYTF. The CDR3 DNA is TGTGCCAGTAGTATGGGGGCATTCTATGGCTACACCTTC. This sequence joins TRBV19 and TRBJ1-2, with D possibly being TRBD1 (6 bases). Trimming removed 3 bases from V and 4 bases from J, with 9 bases in between. Per the germline V gene, CDR1 is LNHDA and CDR2 is SQIVND (reference sequence). The CDR3 consists of 13 residues.

The chain carries TRBV11-3 and TRBJ2-7; tentatively, D is TRBD2 (6 bases). The germline V and J ends were trimmed by 1 base and 4 bases, with 11 bases remaining between them. The CDR3 extends over 14 amino acids. Germline CDR1 is SGHNT and CDR2 is YENEEA. The CDR3 sequence is CASSLGPGRYEQYF. Written as DNA, the CDR3 is TGTGCCAGCAGCTTAGGTCCAGGGAGGTACGAGCAGTACTTC.

V is TRBV19 and J is TRBJ1-1; a weak D match, TRBD1 (5 bases). Per germline, CDR1 LNHDA and CDR2 SQIVND (reference sequence). The CDR3 is made up of 12 amino acids. V was trimmed by 8 bases and J by 3 bases, leaving 10 bases between them. The CDR3 bases are TGTGCCAGTGGCATGGGGGACACTGAAGCTTTCTTT. It codes for CASGMGDTEAFF.

The chain carries TRBV9 and TRBJ1-1, with D hard to call. Trimming removed 4 bases from V and 5 bases from J, with 12 bases in between. CDR1 is SGDLS and CDR2 is YYNGEE in the germline V gene. The CDR3 spans 13 residues. CDR3 region: CASSSPGETEAFF. Here the CDR3 DNA reads TGTGCCAGCAGCTCCCCTGGGGAAACTGAAGCTTTCTTT. Full variable domain (remainder filled in from reference TRBV9 and TRBJ1-1): DSGVTQTPKHLITATGQRVTLRCSPRSGDLSVYWYQQSLDQGLQFLIQYYNGEERAKGNILERFSAQQFPDLHSELNLSSLELGDSALYFCASSSPGETEAFFGQGTRLTVV.

This chain links TRBV5-1 with TRBJ2-1; tentative D call: TRBD2 (6 bases). The germline V gene encodes CDR1 SGHRS and CDR2 YFSETQ. The V end was cut by 0 bases, the J end by 8 bases, with 12 bases between. The CDR3 sequence is 14 residues long. The CDR3 DNA follows: TGCGCCAGCAGCTTGGCTGGAGGGGAGGATGAGCAGTTCTTC. As protein: CASSLAGGEDEQFF.

A few counts support this clone. The chain is built from TRBV4-1 and TRBJ1-1, with D possibly being TRBD1 (5 bases). The CDR3 totals 15 residues. Germline assignment: CDR1 MGHRA and CDR2 YSYEKL. The V gene lost 5 bases and the J gene lost 3 bases, with 16 bases spanning the gap. The CDR3 loop is CASSFRIGAYTEAFF. Here the CDR3 DNA reads TGCGCCAGCAGCTTTCGAATCGGGGCCTACACTGAAGCTTTCTTT.

The V gene is TRBV7-2, the J gene TRBJ2-2; D perhaps matches TRBD2 (6 bases). The V gene lost 7 bases and the J gene lost 2 bases, with 14 bases spanning the gap. The CDR3 totals 15 residues. Germline CDR1 SGHTA, CDR2 FQGNSA. The CDR3 is CASTSGEINTGELFF. In DNA, the CDR3 is TGTGCCAGCACCTCGGGAGAGATTAACACCGGGGAGCTGTTTTTT.